This T cell receptor (beta chain) was sequenced for a study of tumor-infiltrating lymphocytes in primary liver carcinoma. Notes on the study in general: Tumors carried a top-250-clone fraction significantly exceeding that of blood (p = 0.039). Tumor region pairs showed greater overlap than either tumor-adjacent or tumor-blood pairs did.

RNA and DNA were co-extracted from about 20-30 mg of unsorted bulk tissue. CDR1 and CDR2 (germline): SGHAT, FQNNGV. V lost 6 bases, J lost 0 bases, and 5 bases stayed unmatched. This CDR3 comprises 15 residues. Relative to its sample, this clonotype is medium-sized. As yet, its antigen is unknown. cDNA specific to TCR beta was made from 500 ng of total RNA, with a constant-region primer employed for priming. Construction of TCR beta libraries relied on three successive nested multiplex PCR rounds employing slightly modified ARM-PCR. Running roughly 10 cycles apiece, the first two PCR rounds relied on TRBV1-TRBV30 forward primers together with a C-beta reverse primer. TCRdb independently ran MiXCR on the multiplex PCR reads; one entry per CDR3 protein. The table includes fewer than 75,000 distinct CDR3 sequences, around 69% detected once.

The source of this sequence is a man aged 35 to 55 with primary liver carcinoma and hepatitis B virus infection. This chain links TRBV11-2 with TRBJ2-1, with TRBD2 matching 7 bases. Sequencing used liver tumor tissue from sampling region 4. Stated subset: tumor region T4, right-lateral pole. CDR3 residues: CASSSRGGSYNEQFF. The CDR3, as DNA: TGTGCCAGCAGTTCTCGCGGGGGCTCCTACAATGAGCAGTTCTTC.